Below are 3 T cell receptor beta chains sequenced from a single sample in a study of CD8 T cells in ankylosing spondylitis. Study findings and constraints: Made up of about eight highly homologous variants, a TCR beta motif appeared characteristic of ankylosing spondylitis blood.

Their cognate antigens are unknown. TCRdb reanalysed the 5' RACE reads using MiXCR and keeps one entry per CDR3 protein. The repertoire holds about 540,000 distinct CDR3 sequences, with about an eighth as singletons. The sequenced sample was blood, either unsorted or a sorted T cell fraction (not recorded which). Every receptor here comes from a male donor with ankylosing spondylitis.

This rearrangement joins TRBV5-1 to TRBJ2-7; weak D call: TRBD1 (5 bases). The V end lost 2 bases, the J end lost 4 bases, and 13 bases lay between the germline ends. CDR1 SGHRS and CDR2 YFSETQ come from the germline V gene. This CDR3 is built from 14 residues. DNA for the CDR3: TGCGCCAGCAGCTTCCAGGGTCCACCGTACGAGCAGTACGTC. This encodes CASSFQGPPYEQYV.

This clonotype has just a few counts. The chain combines TRBV30 with TRBJ2-1, with 11 bases fitting TRBD2. CDR1 is GTSNPN and CDR2 is SVGIG in the germline V gene (reference sequence). The CDR3 runs 17 residues. V dropped 0 bases and J dropped 0; count of bases not matched to a gene: 4. The chain's CDR3 is CAWSVLLAGDSYNEQFF. For the CDR3, the DNA is TGTGCCTGGAGTGTCCTACTAGCGGGAGACTCCTACAATGAGCAGTTCTTC.

The chain is built from TRBV27 and TRBJ1-1; D call uncertain. This CDR3 comprises 15 residues. Looked up from germline, CDR1 is MNHEY and CDR2 is SMNVEV (reference sequence). With 3 bases removed from V and 5 bases from J, the gap between germline ends came to 16 bases. CDR3 loop: CASSFPGVGTTEAFF. In DNA form, the CDR3 reads TGTGCCAGCAGTTTCCCAGGAGTGGGAACAACTGAAGCTTTCTTT.